This entry describes one T cell receptor (beta chain). Its target antigen remains unknown. Within one base of it there is no much larger clone, and no base qualities were kept. Systemically healthy Caucasian individuals from Russia, 39 in total and aged roughly 6 to 100 years, were included as donors. Each donor gave ten milliliters of peripheral blood, collected into EDTA-treated Vacutainer tubes. PBMCs were isolated by Ficoll-Paque density-gradient centrifugation, with at least 7 million obtained per sample. Total RNA, at least 6 micrograms per sample, was extracted from PBMCs with Trizol reagent. The percentages of naive CD45RAhigh/CD27high T cells were determined by flow cytometry on a PBMC aliquot from every donor. V sheds 2 bases and J sheds 2 bases, leaving 9 bases between their ends. The germline V gene encodes CDR1 MNHNY and CDR2 SVGAGI (reference sequence). Including the terminal cysteine and phenylalanine, the CDR3 comprises 14 residues. The retained sequence is limited to the CDR3, 42 bases, with the frame set at the first base.

This entry comes from a study of blood T cells in healthy people across ages (dated by TCRdb to about 2015). Study-wide context: Template switching captured roughly one uniquely barcoded TCR beta cDNA molecule per two T cells in model experiments. To track age-related changes in TCR beta repertoire diversity, the study relied on deep sequencing normalized with unique cDNA molecular identifiers. The donors were divided into four age groups: young (average roughly 15 years), middle-aged (approximately 39), aged (approximately 62) and long-lived (about 90). To avoid experimental bias, donors of different ages were spread randomly across the sequencing lanes. For two donors (one aged 18 to 30 and one aged 80 or older), the study analyzed two additional independent replicas of 1 million unique cDNA reads from the same blood draw.

Study-level results and caveats: Compared with the aged group, the long-lived group had more naive CD4+ T cells, fewer expanded clones and increased TCR diversity, a pattern suggesting age selection. As age increased, observed TCR beta diversity per million T cells dropped in a roughly linear way, and a significant reduction was already evident by age about 36. Total diversity estimates from one million sequenced T cells were considered lower bounds and underestimates. Donor CMV infection status was unknown, potentially confounding age-related changes in expanded clonotypes. There was a strong correlation between observed TCR beta diversity and the percentage of naive T cells measured by flow cytometry. Since profiling was done on bulk unsorted PBMCs, naive and antigen-experienced compartments could not be conclusively compared.

Libraries were constructed by 5' RACE. The instrument was an Illumina HiSeq 2500. A second PCR of roughly 7 to 11 cycles was performed with a sample-barcoded 5' primer and a J-beta primer mix. A template-switch 5' adaptor carrying 12 random nucleotides introduced a unique molecular identifier onto each TCR beta cDNA molecule. Each sample yielded at least 2.5 million CDR3-containing paired-end reads. First-strand cDNA synthesis was performed from all RNA using the Mint cDNA synthesis kit, with priming by a TRBC-specific oligonucleotide. After uracil-DNA glycosylase treatment, a first 18-cycle PCR used universal primers M1SS and BC2_uni_R on all cDNA. On the study's bioinformatics: Normalization of each sample was performed by random selection of 1 million high-quality reads, each carrying a distinct molecular identifier. Instead of being binned into consensus sequences, reads that shared molecular identifiers were thrown out. MiTCR, set to a Q25 quality threshold and the strictest error-elimination algorithm, was used for CDR3 identification, clonotype clustering and error correction. A nonparametric unseen species model using Euler transformation provided a lower-bound estimate of total TCR beta diversity. Clones were called with MiXCR by TCRdb after fastp trimmed the public reads at Q25, and only in-frame beta chains were retained. Duplicate CDR3 protein sequences are folded into a single record with the most common DNA and genes. These V and J calls are TCRdb output, not the study's own analysis. The sample contains under 2,000,000 distinct CDR3 sequences, roughly 52% of them found a single time. The leading ten clones occupy about 2.1% of the sample.

In this chain, TRBV6-6 is recombined with TRBJ1-2, with no D gene named confidently. The receptor comes from a woman between 40 and 50 years old in good health. Sequencing was done on a sample of blood. At the DNA level, the sequence is TGTGCCAGCAGTTACGCCGACACGAACTATGGCTACACCTTC. This translates into CASSYADTNYGYTF.